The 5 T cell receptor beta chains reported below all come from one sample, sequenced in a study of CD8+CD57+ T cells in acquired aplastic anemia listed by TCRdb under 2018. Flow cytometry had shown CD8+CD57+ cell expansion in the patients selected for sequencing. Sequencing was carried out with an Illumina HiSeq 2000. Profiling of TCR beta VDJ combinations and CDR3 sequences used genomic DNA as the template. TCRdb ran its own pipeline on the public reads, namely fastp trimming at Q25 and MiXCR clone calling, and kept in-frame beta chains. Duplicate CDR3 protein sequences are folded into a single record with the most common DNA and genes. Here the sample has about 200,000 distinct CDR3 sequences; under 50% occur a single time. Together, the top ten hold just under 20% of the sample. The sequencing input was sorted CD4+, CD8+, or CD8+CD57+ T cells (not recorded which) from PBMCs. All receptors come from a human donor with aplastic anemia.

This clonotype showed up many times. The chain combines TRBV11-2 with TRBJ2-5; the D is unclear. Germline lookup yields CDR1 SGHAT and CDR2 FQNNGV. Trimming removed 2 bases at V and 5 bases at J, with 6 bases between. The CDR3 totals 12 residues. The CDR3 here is CASSLNPETQYF. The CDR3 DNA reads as TGTGCCAGCAGCTTAAACCCCGAGACCCAGTACTTC.

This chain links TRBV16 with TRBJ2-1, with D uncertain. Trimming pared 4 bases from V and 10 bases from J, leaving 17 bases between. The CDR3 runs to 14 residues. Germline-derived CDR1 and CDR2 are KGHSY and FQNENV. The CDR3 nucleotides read TGTGCCAGCAGCCCCCACCGGTTGGGCAGCGAGCAGTTCTTC. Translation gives CASSPHRLGSEQFF.

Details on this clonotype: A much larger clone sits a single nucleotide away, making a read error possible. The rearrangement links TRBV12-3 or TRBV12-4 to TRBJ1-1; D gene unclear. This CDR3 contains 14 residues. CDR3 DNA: TGTGTCAGCAGTTTAGGCACCCTGAACACTGAAGCTTTCTTT. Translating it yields CVSSLGTLNTEAFF.

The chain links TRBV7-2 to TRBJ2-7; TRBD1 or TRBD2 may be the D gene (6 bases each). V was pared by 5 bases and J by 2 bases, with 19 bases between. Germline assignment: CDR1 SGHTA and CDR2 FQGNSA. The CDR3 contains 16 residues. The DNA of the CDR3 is TGTGCCAGCAGCAAGACGGGGGCAGGGGTGGCCTACGAGCAGTACTTC. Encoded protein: CASSKTGAGVAYEQYF.

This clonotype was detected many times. The CDR3 spells CAWTGHNNSPLHF. CDR3 nucleotide sequence: TGTGCCTGGACCGGACACAATAATTCACCCCTCCACTTT. The chain joins TRBV30 to TRBJ1-6; TRBD1 is a possible D gene (5 bases). V was pared by 4 bases and J by 5 bases, with 9 bases between. The CDR3 consists of 13 residues. Germline V gene data show CDR1 as GTSNPN and CDR2 as SVGIG (reference sequence).